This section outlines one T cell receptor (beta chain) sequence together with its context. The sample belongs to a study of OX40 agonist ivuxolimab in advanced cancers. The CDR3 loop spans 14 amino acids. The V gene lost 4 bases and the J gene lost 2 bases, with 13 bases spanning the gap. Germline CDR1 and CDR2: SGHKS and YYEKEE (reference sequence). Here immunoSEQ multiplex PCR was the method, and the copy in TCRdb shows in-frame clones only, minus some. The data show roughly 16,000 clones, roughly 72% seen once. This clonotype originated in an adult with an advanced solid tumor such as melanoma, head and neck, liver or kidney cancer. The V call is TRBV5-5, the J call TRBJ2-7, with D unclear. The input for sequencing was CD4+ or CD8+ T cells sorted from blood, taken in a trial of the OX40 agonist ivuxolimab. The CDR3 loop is CASSPPERAYEQYF. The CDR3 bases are TGTGCCAGCAGCCCCCCTGAACGGGCCTACGAGCAGTACTTC. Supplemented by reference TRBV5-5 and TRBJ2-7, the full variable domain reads DAGVTQSPTHLIKTRGQQVTLRCSPISGHKSVSWYQQVLGQGPQFIFQYYEKEERGRGNFPDRFSARQFPNYSSELNVNALLLGDSALYLCASSPPERAYEQYFGPGTRLTVT.